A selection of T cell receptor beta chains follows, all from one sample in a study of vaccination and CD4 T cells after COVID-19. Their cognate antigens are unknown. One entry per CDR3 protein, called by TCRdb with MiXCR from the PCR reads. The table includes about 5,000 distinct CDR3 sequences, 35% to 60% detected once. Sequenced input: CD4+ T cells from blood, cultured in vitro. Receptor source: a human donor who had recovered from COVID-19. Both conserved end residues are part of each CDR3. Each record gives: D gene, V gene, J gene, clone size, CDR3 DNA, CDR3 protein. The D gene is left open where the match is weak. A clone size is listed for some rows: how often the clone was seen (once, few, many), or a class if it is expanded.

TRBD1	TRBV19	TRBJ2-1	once	TGTGCCAGTAGTGCGGACAGGGGCTCCTACAATGAGCAGTTCTTC	CASSADRGSYNEQFF
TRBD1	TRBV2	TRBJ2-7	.	TGTGCCAGCAGGGGACAGGGCGACGAGCAGTACTTC	CASRGQGDEQYF
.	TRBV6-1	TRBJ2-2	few	TGTGCCAGCTTCGGTGGAACCGGGGAGCTGTTTTTT	CASFGGTGELFF
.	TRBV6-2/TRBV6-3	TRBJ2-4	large	TGTGCCAGCAGTCCGACACGACCTGAGAACATTCAGTACTTC	CASSPTRPENIQYF
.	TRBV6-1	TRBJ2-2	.	TGTGCCAGCAGTGAAAGTCACACCGGGGAGCTGTTTTTT	CASSESHTGELFF
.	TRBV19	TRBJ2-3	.	TGTGCCAGTAGTTCCACCCGCGGCAGGGAGGACACAGATACGCAGTATTTT	CASSSTRGREDTDTQYF
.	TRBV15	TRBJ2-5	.	TGTGCCACCAGCCGAGGACGCGAGACCCAGTACTTC	CATSRGRETQYF
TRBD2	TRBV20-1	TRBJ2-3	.	TGCAGTGCTCTAGCGGGGGGGCTCGATACGCAGTATTTT	CSALAGGLDTQYF
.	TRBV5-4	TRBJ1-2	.	TGTGCCAGCAGCATAACCCCAGGAAGGGAAGTGAGAGGCTACACCTTC	CASSITPGREVRGYTF
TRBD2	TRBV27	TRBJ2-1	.	TGTGCCTCCCTAGCGGGAGGTAAGTCCTACAATGAGCAGTTCTTC	CASLAGGKSYNEQFF
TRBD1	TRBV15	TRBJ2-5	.	TGTGCCACCGCTGTGGGACAGGAAAAAGAGACCCAGTACTTC	CATAVGQEKETQYF
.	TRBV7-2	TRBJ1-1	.	TGTGCCAGCAGCTTACTTATGAGGGGTGTAGCTTTCTTT	CASSLLMRGVAFF
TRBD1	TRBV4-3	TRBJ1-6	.	TGCGCCAGCAGCCAAGATCTGGACAGGGAGTATTCACCCCTCCACTTT	CASSQDLDREYSPLHF
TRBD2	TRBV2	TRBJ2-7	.	TGTGCCAGCAGTCCCTTCACCAGCGGGGGGGCCGGGGTCTTAGACGATCAACGGGGGCAGTACTTC	CASSPFTSGGAGVLDDQRGQYF
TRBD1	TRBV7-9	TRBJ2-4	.	TGTGCCAGCAGCTTAGGATTTGGCAGGGGGACCCAAAACATTCAGTACTTC	CASSLGFGRGTQNIQYF
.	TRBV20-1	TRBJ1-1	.	TGCAGTGCTAAAGGGACATTTGACACTGAAGCTTTCTTT	CSAKGTFDTEAFF
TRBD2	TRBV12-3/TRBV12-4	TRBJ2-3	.	TGTGCCAGCAGTTTACGACTAGCGGGGGTAACAGATACGCAGTATTTT	CASSLRLAGVTDTQYF
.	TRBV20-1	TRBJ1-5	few	TGCAGTGCTACTACAGGGATTGTCGGGCAGCCCCAGCATTTT	CSATTGIVGQPQHF
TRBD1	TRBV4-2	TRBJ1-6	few	TGTGCCAGCAGCCAAGTCCCTCTGGCAGGGGGTTCGTCACCCCTCCACTTT	CASSQVPLAGGSSPLHF
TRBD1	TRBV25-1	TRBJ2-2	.	TGTGCCAGCAACAGGGGATCGAACACCGGGGAGCTGTTTTTT	CASNRGSNTGELFF
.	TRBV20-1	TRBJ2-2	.	TGCAGTGCTAGACCCACTAGGAACACCGGGGAGCTGTTTTTT	CSARPTRNTGELFF
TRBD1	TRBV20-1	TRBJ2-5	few	TGCAGTGGGGGGACAGACAGACAAGAGACCCAGTACTTC	CSGGTDRQETQYF
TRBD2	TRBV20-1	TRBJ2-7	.	TGCAGTGCTAGGATTCCGGGACTATGGACCTACGAGCAGTACTTC	CSARIPGLWTYEQYF
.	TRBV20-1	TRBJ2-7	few	TGCAGTGCCGACGCGCTGGGGAAATACGAGCAGTACTTC	CSADALGKYEQYF
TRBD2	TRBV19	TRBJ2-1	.	TGTGCCAGTAGTATAGGGACTAGCGGGAGTAGTGAGCAGTTCTTC	CASSIGTSGSSEQFF
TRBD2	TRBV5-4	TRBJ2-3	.	TGTGCCAGCAGCTCGCTACGGGAGGGCAGCACAGATACGCAGTATTTT	CASSSLREGSTDTQYF
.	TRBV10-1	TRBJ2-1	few	TGCGCCAGCAGTCCTCCGACGGGAGTTGGGCAGTTCTTC	CASSPPTGVGQFF
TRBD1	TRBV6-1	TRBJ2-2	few	TGTGCCAGCCGACAGGGGAGCGCCGGGGAGCTGTTTTTT	CASRQGSAGELFF
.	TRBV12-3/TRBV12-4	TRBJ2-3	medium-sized	TGTGCCAGCAGTGTGGACTGGAACACAGATACGCAGTATTTT	CASSVDWNTDTQYF
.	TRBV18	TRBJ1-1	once	TGTGCCAGCTCACCAGTTACAGGGTTGGGTAACACTGAAGCTTTCTTT	CASSPVTGLGNTEAFF
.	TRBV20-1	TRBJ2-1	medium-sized	TGCAGTGCTCAGACAGTGGATAATGAGCAGTTCTTC	CSAQTVDNEQFF
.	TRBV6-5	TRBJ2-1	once	TGTGCCAGCAGTTACGGATGGAGCTCCTACAATGAGCAGTTCTTC	CASSYGWSSYNEQFF
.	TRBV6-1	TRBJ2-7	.	TGTGCCAGCAGCAGACCGGGACCCCCCTACGAGCAGTACTTC	CASSRPGPPYEQYF
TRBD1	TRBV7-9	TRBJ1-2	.	TGTGCCAGCAGCTTAGCGGCGACGGGGACAGGGGATGGCTACACCTTC	CASSLAATGTGDGYTF
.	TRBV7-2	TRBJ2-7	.	TGTGCCAGCAGCCCCGACGCGACGGACCATATTCAAGAGCAGTACTTC	CASSPDATDHIQEQYF
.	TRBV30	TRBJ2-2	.	TGTGCCTGGGCGCAAGGCGGCGGAATCTCGACGGGGGAGCTGTTTTTT	CAWAQGGGISTGELFF
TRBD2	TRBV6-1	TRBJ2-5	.	TGTGCCAGCTACCGACCGGGACTAGTTACCGAGACCCAGTACTTC	CASYRPGLVTETQYF
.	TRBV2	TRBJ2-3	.	TGTGCCAGCAGTGTCTACGACCTAGACACAGATACGCAGTATTTT	CASSVYDLDTDTQYF
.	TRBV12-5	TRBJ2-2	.	TGTGCTAGTGGCCCCACAGGGATCACCGGGGAGCTGTTTTTT	CASGPTGITGELFF
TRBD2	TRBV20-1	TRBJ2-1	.	TGCAGTGCCCTTCGCGGTGGCGGGGGGAACAATGAGCAGTTCTTC	CSALRGGGGNNEQFF
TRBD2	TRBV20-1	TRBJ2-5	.	TGCAGTGCTAGAGTCGCCCGGGGGGGCAGGGAGACCCAGTACTTC	CSARVARGGRETQYF
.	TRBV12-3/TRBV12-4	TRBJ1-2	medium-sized	TGTGCCAGCAGTGGGTGGACGGCTGACTATGGCTACACCTTC	CASSGWTADYGYTF